This T cell receptor (beta chain) was recorded in a study of shared clonotypes between healthy human individuals. Profiling relied on immunoSEQ multiplex PCR, and the TCRdb table lists in-frame clones only, not all of them. This table holds 520,000 or so clones, roughly 78% found once. The ends were cut back, 4 bases at V and 0 bases at J, with 12 bases in the middle. The germline gives CDR1 SGHTA, CDR2 FQGNSA. The CDR3 has 16 amino acids. The sequenced sample was PBMCs. The sequence was obtained from a woman aged 40-49 years in good health. Some clones in this sample may be carry-over from other donors' samples. This chain links TRBV7-2 with TRBJ2-2; D possibly uses TRBD1 or TRBD2 (5 bases each). The CDR3 nucleotides are TGTGCCAGCAGCTCCCGGGACGGCGCGAACACCGGGGAGCTGTTTTTT. It yields the protein CASSSRDGANTGELFF.